The entry that follows covers one T cell receptor beta chain sequence. Its antigen remains undetermined. Base qualities are not at hand, and no much larger clone is one base apart. This entry is derived from a study of response to subunit inactivated influenza vaccine (dated by TCRdb to 2017 to 2018). At the level of the whole study: Deep quantitative profiling of the T cell receptor repertoire was used in the study to follow responses to a trivalent subunit inactivated influenza vaccine. On the study overall, not on this receptor specifically: The authors proposed that each seasonal influenza vaccination may bring in only a limited number of new T cells.

Libraries were prepared through RT-PCR. The run used an Illumina HiSeq 2500. TCRdb passed the public sequencing reads through fastp at Q25 and MiXCR, retaining productive beta sequences. Records with the same CDR3 protein are collapsed into one entry carrying the most frequent genes and DNA. The sample records roughly 790,000 distinct CDR3 sequences, approximately 22% of which are singletons. The top ten clones comprise roughly 10% of the sample. V loses 2 bases of germline sequence and J loses 4 bases, and the interval between the two ends is 2 bases. CDR3 length: 12 amino acids, cysteine to phenylalanine. Only CDR3 DNA remains: 36 bases, in frame from the first base. The germline V gene supplies CDR1 ENHRY and CDR2 SYGVKD.

Rearrangement joined TRBV10-3 to TRBJ2-2, with the D segment identity uncertain. The clonotype originates from a man between 45 and 60 years old who received an inactivated influenza vaccine. Donor details come from another sample of the same person, matched by shared clones. The specimen was PBMCs from blood, collected about 5 days after vaccination. DNA sequence: TGTGCCATCAGTGAGCTCACCGGGGAGCTGTTTTTT. The translation is CAISELTGELFF.